These 9 T cell receptor beta chains share one sample of origin, sequenced in a study of shared clonotypes between healthy human individuals. The data were produced by immunoSEQ multiplex PCR, yet TCRdb's version contains in-frame clones alone and is incomplete. The repertoire holds roughly 1,500,000 clones, with 98% as singletons. The source material was naive CD4+ T cells sorted from blood. The subset here: CD45RA+ positively selected. The receptors stem from a young man in good health.

The V gene is TRBV5-1, the J gene TRBJ2-7, with 11 bases fitting TRBD2. The CDR3 sequence is 15 residues long. Germline V CDR1 and CDR2: SGHRS, YFSETQ. V shed 2 bases, J shed 5 bases, and the junction held 6 bases outside the gene matches. The CDR3 sequence: CASSFRTSGPHEQYF. CDR3 DNA: TGCGCCAGCAGCTTCAGGACTAGCGGGCCCCACGAGCAGTACTTC.

The chain links TRBV9 to TRBJ2-3; D gene unclear. CDR3 length equals 17 residues. V was shortened by 3 bases and J by 1 base, with 18 bases between the two germline ends. The V gene's germline CDR1 is SGDLS and CDR2 YYNGEE. The CDR3 DNA is TGTGCCAGCAGCGCTCTTACCTCCTTTTTTGGCACAGATACGCAGTATTTT. Amino acids: CASSALTSFFGTDTQYF.

The chain has TRBV2 and TRBJ1-2; possibly TRBD1 for D (6 bases). Germline-derived CDR1 and CDR2 are SNHLY and FYNNEI. The CDR3 sequence is 12 residues long. V dropped 8 bases and J dropped 7 bases, with 14 bases sitting between them. CDR3 loop: CASEGGRLGYTF. For the CDR3, the DNA is TGTGCCAGCGAGGGGGGGCGCCTTGGCTACACCTTC.

This chain connects TRBV6-1 to TRBJ1-5; tentatively, D is TRBD1 (6 bases). In germline, CDR1 is MNHNS, CDR2 SASEGT. The CDR3 is 15 amino acids. Trimming shortened V by 5 bases and J by 7 bases, and 18 bases separated the two germline ends. The CDR3 sequence is CASSIWGRGDQPQHF. In DNA form, the CDR3 reads TGTGCCAGCAGTATCTGGGGCAGGGGCGACCAGCCCCAGCATTTT.

The rearrangement joins TRBV14 to TRBJ2-1, with 7 bases fitting TRBD2. CDR1 and CDR2 (germline): SGHDN, FVKESK. The V segment lost 1 base and the J segment 9 bases; nucleotides outside the gene matches: 9. This CDR3 has 15 residues. CDR3 nucleotides: TGTGCCAGCAGCCAAGTTGCGGGAGATTCTCGTGAGCAGTTCTTC. Translating it yields CASSQVAGDSREQFF. The complete variable domain, with remaining parts taken from reference TRBV14 and TRBJ2-1, reads EAGVTQFPSHSVIEKGQTVTLRCDPISGHDNLYWYRRVMGKEIKFLLHFVKESKQDESGMPNNRFLAERTGGTYSTLKVQPAELEDSGVYFCASSQVAGDSREQFFGPGTRLTVL.

The CDR3 spells CASSFDRVTRAFF. The CDR3 DNA is TGTGCCAGCAGCTTCGACAGGGTGACCAGGGCTTTCTTT. The chain is built from TRBV11-1 and TRBJ1-1; 7 nucleotides agree with TRBD1. J lost 11 bases, V lost 3 bases, and 9 bases had no gene match. Germline CDR1 SGHAT, CDR2 FQDESV (reference sequence). This CDR3 region has 13 residues.

This rearrangement joins TRBV19 to TRBJ1-1; 12 nucleotides match TRBD1. The CDR3 has 14 residues. The germline V gene encodes CDR1 LNHDA and CDR2 SQIVND (reference sequence). V trimming: 4 bases; J trimming: 7 bases; junction bases outside the gene matches: 4. The CDR3 spells CASSTRDRGREAFF. For the CDR3, the DNA is TGTGCCAGTAGTACCCGGGACAGGGGGCGTGAAGCTTTCTTT.

The V and J genes are TRBV6-5 and TRBJ2-1; 7 bases agree with TRBD2. V was clipped by 5 bases and J by 9 bases; unmatched bases: 7. CDR3 length: 13 amino acids. Germline V gives CDR1 MNHEY, CDR2 SVGAGI. CDR3 sequence: CASSARTGGEQFF. The CDR3 coding sequence is TGTGCCAGCAGTGCTCGGACGGGGGGTGAGCAGTTCTTC.

The chain combines TRBV7-2 with TRBJ1-4; the D is unclear. Germline CDR1 is SGHTA and CDR2 is FQGNSA. This CDR3 has 15 amino acids. The V and J ends lost 0 bases and 0 bases respectively, with 5 bases between them. In nucleotides, the CDR3 is TGTGCCAGCAGCTTAGCGGCAGCAACTAATGAAAAACTGTTTTTT. This translates into CASSLAAATNEKLFF.